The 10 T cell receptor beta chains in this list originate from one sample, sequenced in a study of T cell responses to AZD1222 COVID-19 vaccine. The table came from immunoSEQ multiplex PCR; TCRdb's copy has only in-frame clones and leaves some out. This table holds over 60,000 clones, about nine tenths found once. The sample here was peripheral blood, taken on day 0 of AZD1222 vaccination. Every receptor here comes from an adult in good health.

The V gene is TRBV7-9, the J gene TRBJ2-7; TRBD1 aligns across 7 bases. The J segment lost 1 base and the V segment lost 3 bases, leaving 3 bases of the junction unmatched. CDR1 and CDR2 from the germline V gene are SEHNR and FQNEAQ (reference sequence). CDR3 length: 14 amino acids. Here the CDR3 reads CASSFDRVSYEQYF. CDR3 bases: TGTGCCAGCAGCTTCGACAGGGTTTCCTACGAGCAGTACTTC.

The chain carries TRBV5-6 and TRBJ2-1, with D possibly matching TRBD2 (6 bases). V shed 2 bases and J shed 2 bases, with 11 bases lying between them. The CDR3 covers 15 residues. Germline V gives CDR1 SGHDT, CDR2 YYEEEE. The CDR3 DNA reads TGTGCCAGCAGCTTCGCGGGGTTCCCCTACAATGAGCAGTTCTTC. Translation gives CASSFAGFPYNEQFF.

CDR3 nucleotides: TGCGCCAGCAGCCCCCGGGATAGCGGGGCCACGGGTGGCGGGGAGCTGTTTTTT. It encodes CASSPRDSGATGGGELFF. V gene TRBV4-3 combines with J gene TRBJ2-2, with 8 bases identical to TRBD2. The ends lost 4 bases at V and 7 bases at J; junction bases unmatched: 17. The CDR3 runs to 18 residues. Germline lookup yields CDR1 LGHNA and CDR2 YSLEER.

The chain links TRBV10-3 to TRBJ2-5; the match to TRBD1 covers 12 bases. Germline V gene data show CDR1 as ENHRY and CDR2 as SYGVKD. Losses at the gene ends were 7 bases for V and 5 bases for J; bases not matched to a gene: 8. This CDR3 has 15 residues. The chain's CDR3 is CAINAGTGGGETQYF. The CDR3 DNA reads TGTGCCATCAACGCCGGGACAGGGGGCGGGGAGACCCAGTACTTC.

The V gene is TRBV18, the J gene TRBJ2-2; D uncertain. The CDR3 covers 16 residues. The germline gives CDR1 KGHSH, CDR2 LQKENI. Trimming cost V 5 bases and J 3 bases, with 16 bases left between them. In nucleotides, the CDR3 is TGTGCCAGCTCATCGGCGATCCCCGGCGACACCGGGGAGCTGTTTTTT. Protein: CASSSAIPGDTGELFF.

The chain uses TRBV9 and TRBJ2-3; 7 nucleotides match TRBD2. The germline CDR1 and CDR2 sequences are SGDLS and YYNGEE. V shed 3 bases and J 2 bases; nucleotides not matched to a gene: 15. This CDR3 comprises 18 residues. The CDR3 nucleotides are TGTGCCAGCAGCGCAGCTTGGGGGGGGAACTTCTACACAGATACGCAGTATTTT. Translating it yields CASSAAWGGNFYTDTQYF.

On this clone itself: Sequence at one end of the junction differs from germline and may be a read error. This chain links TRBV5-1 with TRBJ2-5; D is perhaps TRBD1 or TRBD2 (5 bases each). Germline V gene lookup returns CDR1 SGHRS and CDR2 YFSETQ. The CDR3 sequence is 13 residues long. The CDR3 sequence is CASRLGRQETQYF. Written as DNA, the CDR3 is TGCGCCAGCAGGTTGGGACGGCAAGAGACCCAGTACTTC.

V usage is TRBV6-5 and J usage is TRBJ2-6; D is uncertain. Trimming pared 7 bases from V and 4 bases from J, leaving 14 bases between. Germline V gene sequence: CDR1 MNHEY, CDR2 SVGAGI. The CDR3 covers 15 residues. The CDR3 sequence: CASTKTVAGANVLTF. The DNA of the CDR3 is TGTGCCAGCACCAAAACTGTCGCGGGGGCCAACGTCCTGACTTTC.

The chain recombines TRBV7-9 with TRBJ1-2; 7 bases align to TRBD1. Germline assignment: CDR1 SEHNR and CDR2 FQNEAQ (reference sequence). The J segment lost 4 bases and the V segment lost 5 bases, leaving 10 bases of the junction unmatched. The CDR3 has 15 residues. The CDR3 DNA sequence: TGTGCCAGCAGCCCATCAGGGGGACAGCCCTATGGCTACACCTTC. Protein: CASSPSGGQPYGYTF.

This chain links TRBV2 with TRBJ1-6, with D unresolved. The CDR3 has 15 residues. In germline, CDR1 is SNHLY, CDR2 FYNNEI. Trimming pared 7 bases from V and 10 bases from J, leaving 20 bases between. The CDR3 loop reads CASTGHSGKASPLHF. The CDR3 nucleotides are TGTGCCAGCACCGGCCATTCGGGCAAGGCATCACCCCTCCACTTT.